This section outlines one T cell receptor (beta chain) sequence together with its context. What this receptor recognizes is not known. No much larger clonotype is one base removed from it; base qualities were not supplied. Explained via the paper, the time point label denotes: blood 2 weeks post-SBRT. Read against the paper, the sample's treatment or condition label means: 15 Gy SBRT to primary tumor, nephrectomy 4 weeks later. To track tumor-enriched clonotypes, serial peripheral blood was sampled from radiation-treated patients at baseline and at 2 weeks and 4 weeks after SBRT. Every patient's renal cell carcinoma showed clear cell pathology. The QIAamp DNA Blood Mini Kit (Qiagen) was used to prepare genomic DNA for TCR sequencing. The analyses included just those samples that passed every quality control check. These data are taken from a study of radiation and T cells in renal cell carcinoma (dated by TCRdb to about 2020). As for the study more broadly: Samples came from a clinical trial, in which primary renal cell carcinomas received 15 Gy stereotactic body radiation therapy followed by nephrectomy 4 weeks later. Across all 53 samples, over 4,000,000 unique CDR3 nucleotide sequences encoding some 3,000,000 unique CDR3 amino acid sequences were identified. A total of 50 to 60 samples underwent TCR beta sequencing, made up of some 26 tumors and approximately 27 peripheral blood samples. Study-wide findings and limitations: Because pretreatment tumor biopsies were not available, the baseline intratumoral presence of clonotypes could not be determined. Changes in the blood repertoire were not tracked past 4 weeks after treatment. In blood, the top tumor clonotypes increased from baseline to 2 weeks after radiation and then shrank by 4 weeks, which suggests a temporary expansion of tumor-resident clones. Because the trial had a single-armed design, the trial could not examine how radiation dose or scheduling affected the TCR repertoire.

The immunoSEQ kit was used, according to the manufacturer's recommendations, to generate TCR beta libraries from genomic DNA. To prepare libraries, a first multiplex PCR with proprietary primers was run, followed by a second PCR that added unique barcodes, and a bead cleanup was done after each round. Each sample batch included a kit-provided positive control reaction and a negative control reaction. The final libraries were assessed on an Agilent 4200 TapeStation D1000 ScreenTape, pooled by volume, and quantified by qPCR. Sequencing was performed on an Illumina NextSeq500 using a MidOutput 150-cycle cartridge, with 156 Read1 cycles, 15 Index1 cycles, and the kit custom primers. The pooled library was loaded at approximately 0.92 pM, and approximately 20% PhiX control was spiked in. The paper's processing steps were these. Vendor-processed data were analyzed in R, with a clonotype defined as all T cells sharing the same CDR3 nucleotide sequence. For clone abundance analyses, frequencies were normalized to the 10,000 most abundant clones per sample. Public T cell clones, which averaged fewer than five per sample, were removed prior to analysis. An abundance difference of at least 32-fold between compartments was the criterion for calling clonotypes tumor-enriched or baseline blood-enriched. A beta-binomial differential abundance model was applied to find clonotypes that expanded or contracted between blood time points. Similarity between tumor and blood repertoires was quantified using the Baroni-Urbani and Buser coefficient, and groups were compared with two-tailed Wilcoxon tests in R. This is the immuneACCESS table as TCRdb keeps it, with only in-frame sequences that have V and J called. A part of the clones is gone; compared with another copy, unresolved V genes explain less than half, and the rest is unexplained. V, J and clone size were drawn from that table, and D and trimming were deduced from the DNA. The sample contains just over 150,000 clones, 87% of them found a single time. Over 10% of the sample lies in the top ten.

The germline V and J ends show losses of 3 bases and 2 bases respectively, and no gene match explains 7 bases of the junction. CDR1 and CDR2 are drawn from the germline V gene: SGHRS, YFSETQ. Its CDR3 holds 16 amino acids, cysteine through phenylalanine. The entry retains the CDR3 DNA only, 48 bases that are in frame from base 1. This receptor was taken from a woman between 45 and 60 years old with renal cell carcinoma. The specimen comprised blood, sampled from a patient whose treatment included radiotherapy and nephrectomy. The chain couples TRBV5-1 to TRBJ2-3; TRBD2 agrees with 9 junctional bases. The sequenced DNA: TGCGCCAGCAGCTCCAAACCGGGACTAGCCACAGATACGCAGTATTTT. Protein translation: CASSSKPGLATDTQYF.